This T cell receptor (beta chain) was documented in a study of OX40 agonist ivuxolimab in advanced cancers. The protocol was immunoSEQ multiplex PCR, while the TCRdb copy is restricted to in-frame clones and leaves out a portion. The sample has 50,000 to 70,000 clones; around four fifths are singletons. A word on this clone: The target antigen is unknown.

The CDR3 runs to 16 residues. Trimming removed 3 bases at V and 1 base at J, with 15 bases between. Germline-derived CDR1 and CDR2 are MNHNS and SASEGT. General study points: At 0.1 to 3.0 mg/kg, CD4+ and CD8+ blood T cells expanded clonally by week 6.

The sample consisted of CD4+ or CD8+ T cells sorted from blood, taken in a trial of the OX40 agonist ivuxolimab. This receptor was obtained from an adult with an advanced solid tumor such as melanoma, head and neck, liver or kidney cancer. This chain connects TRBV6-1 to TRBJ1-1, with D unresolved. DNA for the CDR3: TGTGCCAGCAGTGATAGGTACCTCACAAAGAACACTGAAGCTTTCTTT. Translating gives CASSDRYLTKNTEAFF.